A selection of T cell receptor beta chains follows, all from one sample in a study of T cell responses to AZD1222 COVID-19 vaccine. The data were produced by immunoSEQ multiplex PCR, yet TCRdb's version contains in-frame clones alone and is incomplete. The profile shows more than 35,000 clones, just under 80% of them singletons. Source: peripheral blood, taken 28 days after the second dose of the MenACWY control vaccine. The origin of the receptors is an adult who received the MenACWY meningococcal vaccine as a control. CDR3s include the opening cysteine and the closing phenylalanine or tryptophan. D genes are given only for firm matches. A row's size may be missing; if present it is once, few, many or a size class.

- | TRBJ1-1 | - | TRBV18 | 17 | CASSPAQGSPQNTEAFF | TGTGCCAGCTCACCGGCCCAGGGGTCCCCCCAGAACACTGAAGCTTTCTTT
- | TRBJ2-2 | - | TRBV30 | 13 | CAWNDRSTGELFF | TGTGCCTGGAACGATAGAAGTACCGGGGAGCTGTTTTTT
- | TRBJ1-4 | - | TRBV28 | 14 | CASSLWGWGEKLFF | TGTGCCAGCAGTTTATGGGGATGGGGTGAAAAACTGTTTTTT
- | TRBJ1-2 | - | TRBV5-1 | 15 | CASSLDGPGEYGYTF | TGCGCCAGCAGCTTGGATGGGCCAGGGGAATATGGCTACACCTTC
- | TRBJ1-4 | - | TRBV18 | 15 | CASSPPGGGFEKLFF | TGTGCCAGCTCACCACCGGGGGGTGGATTCGAAAAACTGTTTTTT
- | TRBJ1-3 | - | TRBV7-9 | 13 | CASSLAEGNTIYF | TGTGCCAGCAGCTTAGCGGAGGGAAACACCATATATTTT
TRBD1 | TRBJ1-4 | - | TRBV2 | 16 | CASSETFGTGDEKLFF | TGTGCCAGCAGTGAAACGTTTGGGACAGGGGATGAAAAACTGTTTTTT
- | TRBJ1-1 | - | TRBV4-2 | 14 | CASSRNRENTEAFF | TGTGCCAGCAGCCGAAATCGTGAAAACACTGAAGCTTTCTTT
TRBD2 | TRBJ2-7 | - | TRBV3-1/TRBV3-2 | 15 | CASSLGTSGRAPQYF | TGTGCCAGCAGCCTTGGGACTAGCGGGAGGGCGCCGCAGTACTTC
TRBD1 | TRBJ1-4 | - | TRBV9 | 15 | CASSVAGQGHEKLFF | TGTGCCAGCAGCGTAGCGGGACAGGGCCATGAAAAACTGTTTTTT
- | TRBJ1-4 | few | TRBV19 | 14 | CASSIGTSIEKLFF | TGTGCCAGTAGTATTGGAACCAGCATTGAAAAACTGTTTTTT
- | TRBJ2-2 | - | TRBV5-1 | 13 | CASSLIGVGELFF | TGCGCCAGCAGCTTGATTGGAGTGGGGGAGCTGTTTTTT
- | TRBJ2-3 | - | TRBV19 | 16 | CASSTRTQGMTDTQYF | TGTGCCAGTAGTACCCGGACCCAGGGGATGACAGATACGCAGTATTTT
- | TRBJ1-2 | - | TRBV28 | 14 | CASSTQIQGPGYTF | TGTGCCAGCAGTACTCAAATACAGGGTCCTGGCTACACCTTC
- | TRBJ1-1 | - | TRBV3-1/TRBV3-2 | 15 | CASSQSGRGGTEAFF | TGTGCCAGCAGCCAATCGGGACGAGGCGGCACTGAAGCTTTCTTT
- | TRBJ1-1 | few | TRBV13 | 14 | CASKNIGRTTEAFF | TGTGCCAGCAAAAACATCGGCAGGACCACTGAAGCTTTCTTT
TRBD1 | TRBJ1-1 | - | TRBV30 | 15 | CAWSRGVSKNTEAFF | TGTGCCTGGAGCAGGGGGGTTTCCAAGAACACTGAAGCTTTCTTT
TRBD2 | TRBJ2-2 | few | TRBV25-1 | 16 | CASSDGGLGFTGELFF | TGTGCCAGCAGTGATGGGGGACTAGGATTCACCGGGGAGCTGTTTTTT
- | TRBJ1-5 | - | TRBV28 | 14 | CASNPPGLGQPQHF | TGTGCCAGCAACCCTCCAGGGTTAGGTCAGCCCCAGCATTTT
- | TRBJ2-3 | - | TRBV2 | 14 | CASSAQGNGDTQYF | TGTGCCAGCAGTGCCCAGGGAAACGGAGATACGCAGTATTTT
TRBD1 | TRBJ1-1 | - | TRBV18 | 17 | CASSPPKPGQLMLEAFF | TGTGCCAGCTCACCACCTAAACCGGGACAGCTAATGCTTGAAGCTTTCTTT
TRBD2 | TRBJ2-7 | - | TRBV11-2 | 14 | CASSLGGGGYEQYF | TGTGCCAGCAGCTTAGGCGGGGGAGGCTACGAGCAGTACTTC
- | TRBJ1-3 | - | TRBV19 | 13 | CASSTYVGNTIYF | TGTGCCAGTTCCACCTACGTGGGAAACACCATATATTTT
- | TRBJ1-1 | few | TRBV6-5 | 14 | CASNFRGENTEAFF | TGTGCCAGCAATTTCCGCGGGGAGAACACTGAAGCTTTCTTT
TRBD2 | TRBJ2-1 | - | TRBV19 | 19 | CASSPRLILAGGPYNEQFF | TGTGCCAGTAGTCCGCGACTGATCTTAGCGGGGGGGCCCTACAATGAGCAGTTCTTC
- | TRBJ1-6 | - | TRBV3-1/TRBV3-2 | 18 | CASSQVPPGGSYNSPLHF | TGTGCCAGCAGCCAAGTTCCCCCCGGAGGCTCCTATAATTCACCCCTCCACTTT
TRBD1 | TRBJ2-1 | many | TRBV6-2/TRBV6-3 | 15 | CASSYQGQKFNEQFF | TGTGCCAGCAGTTACCAGGGACAGAAGTTCAATGAGCAGTTCTTC
- | TRBJ2-2 | once | TRBV14 | 14 | CASSPFLKHRELFF | TGTGCCAGCAGCCCCTTCCTTAAACACCGGGAGCTGTTTTTT
TRBD2 | TRBJ2-2 | - | TRBV11-2 | 18 | CASSAAASGRRRTGELFF | TGTGCCAGCAGCGCAGCTGCTAGCGGGAGGAGGCGGACCGGGGAGCTGTTTTTT
- | TRBJ2-1 | - | TRBV30 | 15 | CAWSWGLPISNEQFF | TGTGCCTGGAGCTGGGGACTCCCCATTTCCAATGAGCAGTTCTTC
- | TRBJ1-2 | - | TRBV27 | 14 | CASSPGTNIYGYTF | TGTGCCAGCAGTCCCGGGACCAACATCTATGGCTACACCTTC
- | TRBJ1-1 | - | TRBV28 | 12 | CAITTLLGEAFF | TGTGCCATCACGACTTTATTGGGAGAAGCTTTCTTT
- | TRBJ2-5 | - | TRBV6-1 | 14 | CASSEDWGRETQYF | TGTGCCAGCAGTGAAGACTGGGGACGCGAGACCCAGTACTTC
TRBD2 | TRBJ2-7 | - | TRBV10-3 | 12 | CATRDYSYEQYF | TGTGCCACCAGGGACTACTCCTACGAGCAGTACTTC
- | TRBJ1-5 | - | TRBV6-5 | 15 | CASRSASPGDQPQHF | TGTGCCAGCAGGTCGGCCTCACCCGGGGATCAGCCCCAGCATTTT
TRBD1 | TRBJ1-6 | - | TRBV30 | 13 | CGSGQGARSPLHF | TGTGGATCAGGGCAGGGGGCTCGTTCACCCCTCCACTTT
TRBD1 | TRBJ2-2 | - | TRBV6-5 | 15 | CASSYDRGNTGELFF | TGTGCCAGCAGTTACGACAGGGGGAACACCGGGGAGCTGTTTTTT
TRBD1 | TRBJ1-6 | - | TRBV14 | 15 | CASSQATGGNSPLHF | TGTGCCAGCAGCCAAGCGACAGGGGGTAATTCACCCCTCCACTTT
- | TRBJ2-1 | - | TRBV4-1 | 16 | CASSQDLVAIFGEQFF | TGCGCCAGCAGCCAAGATTTGGTAGCGATATTTGGGGAGCAGTTCTTC
- | TRBJ1-1 | few | TRBV9 | 14 | CASTPGGRGTEAFF | TGTGCCAGCACCCCCGGGGGGCGCGGAACTGAAGCTTTCTTT
- | TRBJ1-2 | - | TRBV5-1 | 14 | CASSLEERNYGYTF | TGCGCCAGCAGCTTGGAGGAGAGAAACTATGGCTACACCTTC
- | TRBJ1-1 | - | TRBV5-1 | 15 | CASSLGGGADTEAFF | TGCGCCAGCAGCTTGGGGGGTGGGGCGGACACTGAAGCTTTCTTT
- | TRBJ1-4 | few | TRBV4-1 | 16 | CASSQDNWEGREKLFF | TGCGCCAGCAGCCAAGATAATTGGGAGGGACGAGAAAAACTGTTTTTT